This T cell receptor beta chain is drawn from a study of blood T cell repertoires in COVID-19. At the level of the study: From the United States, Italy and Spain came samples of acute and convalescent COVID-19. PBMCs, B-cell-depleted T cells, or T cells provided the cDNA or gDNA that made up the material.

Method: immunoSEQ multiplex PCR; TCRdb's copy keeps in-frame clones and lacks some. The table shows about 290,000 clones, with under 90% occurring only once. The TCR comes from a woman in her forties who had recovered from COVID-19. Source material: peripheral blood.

The CDR3 region is CASSLLASGTVHEQYF. The CDR3 region has the DNA TGTGCCAGCAGCTTGTTGGCTAGCGGGACGGTGCACGAGCAGTACTTC. This chain connects TRBV11-1 to TRBJ2-7, with 9 nucleotides matching TRBD2. This CDR3 region has 16 residues. V shed 3 bases and J 5 bases; nucleotides not matched to a gene: 11. The germline CDR1 and CDR2 sequences are SGHAT and FQDESV (reference sequence). Using reference TRBV11-1 and TRBJ2-7 for the parts outside the CDR3, the full variable domain is EAEVAQSPRYKITEKSQAVAFWCDPISGHATLYWYRQILGQGPELLVQFQDESVVDDSQLPKDRFSAERLKGVDSTLKIQPAELGDSAMYLCASSLLASGTVHEQYFGPGTRLTVT.